The clone carrying this TCR beta chain has a single count. This entry is derived from a study of control samples from healthy donors and cancer patients. Sequenced by immunoSEQ multiplex PCR; TCRdb stores in-frame clones only, minus some. The repertoire holds about 410,000 clones, with more than 80% as singletons. The V gene lost 6 bases and the J gene lost 0 bases, with 9 bases spanning the gap. Germline lookup yields CDR1 SNHLY and CDR2 FYNNEI. The CDR3 is made up of 15 amino acids. Material for sequencing was PBMCs. This clonotype originated in a man in his forties with head and neck cancer. V and J are TRBV2 and TRBJ2-6; no firm D call. The CDR3 spells CASSETTSGANVLTF. Written as DNA, the CDR3 is TGTGCCAGCAGCGAAACAACCTCTGGGGCCAACGTCCTGACTTTC.